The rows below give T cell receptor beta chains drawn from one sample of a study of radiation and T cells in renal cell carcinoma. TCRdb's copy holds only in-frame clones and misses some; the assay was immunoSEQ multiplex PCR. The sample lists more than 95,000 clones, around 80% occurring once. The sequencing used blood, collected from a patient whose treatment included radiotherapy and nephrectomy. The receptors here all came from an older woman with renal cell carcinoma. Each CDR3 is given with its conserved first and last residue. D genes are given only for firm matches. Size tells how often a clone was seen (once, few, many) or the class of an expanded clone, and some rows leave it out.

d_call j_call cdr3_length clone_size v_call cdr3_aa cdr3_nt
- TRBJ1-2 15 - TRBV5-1 CASSFGGDFNYGYTF TGCGCCAGCAGCTTTGGGGGTGACTTCAACTATGGCTACACCTTC
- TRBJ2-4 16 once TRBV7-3 CASSPSAGIAKNIQYF TGTGCCAGCAGCCCCTCGGCTGGGATAGCCAAAAACATTCAGTACTTC
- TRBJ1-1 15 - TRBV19 CASSIVAGALTEAFF TGTGCCAGTAGTATAGTGGCAGGGGCTCTCACTGAAGCTTTCTTT
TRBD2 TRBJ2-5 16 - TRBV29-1 CSVEEGTSGGMETQYF TGCAGCGTTGAAGAGGGGACTAGCGGGGGTATGGAGACCCAGTACTTC
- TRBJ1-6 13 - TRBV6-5 CATQPVPNSPLHF TGTGCCACCCAGCCGGTGCCTAATTCACCCCTCCACTTT
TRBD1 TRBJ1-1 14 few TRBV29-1 CSVAQGNRDTEAFF TGCAGCGTCGCACAGGGGAATAGAGACACTGAAGCTTTCTTT
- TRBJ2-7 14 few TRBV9 CASSVAGTFYEQYF TGTGCCAGCAGCGTAGCAGGGACCTTCTACGAGCAGTACTTC
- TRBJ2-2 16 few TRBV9 CASSPRDISNTGELFF TGTGCCAGCAGCCCCCGGGACATATCGAACACCGGGGAGCTGTTTTTT
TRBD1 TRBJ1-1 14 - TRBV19 CASMYRGLKGEAFF TGTGCCAGTATGTACAGGGGGCTGAAAGGTGAAGCTTTCTTT
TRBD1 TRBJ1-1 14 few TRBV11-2 CASSSGQGKVEAFF TGTGCCAGCAGCAGCGGACAGGGAAAGGTTGAAGCTTTCTTT
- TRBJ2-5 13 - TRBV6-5 CASRRDGDRAQYF TGTGCCTCCCGGCGGGACGGCGATAGAGCCCAGTACTTC
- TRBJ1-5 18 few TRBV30 CAWSGGPLRGDREQPQHF TGTGCCTGGAGCGGAGGCCCACTGCGTGGGGACCGGGAACAGCCCCAGCATTTT
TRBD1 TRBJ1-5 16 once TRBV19 CASRGPGTGETQPQHF TGTGCCAGTAGGGGCCCAGGGACAGGAGAGACTCAGCCCCAGCATTTT
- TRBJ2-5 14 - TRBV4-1 CASSQDGGEETQYF TGCGCCAGCAGCCAAGATGGGGGAGAAGAGACCCAGTACTTC
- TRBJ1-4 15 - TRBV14 CASSQRHATNEKLFF TGTGCCAGCAGCCAACGACATGCAACTAATGAAAAACTGTTTTTT
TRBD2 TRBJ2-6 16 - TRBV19 CASTAGAILWANVLTF TGTGCCAGTACAGCGGGGGCCATACTGTGGGCCAACGTCCTGACTTTC
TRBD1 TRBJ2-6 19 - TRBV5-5 CASSHLTGQGRSGANVLTF TGTGCCAGCAGCCACCTAACGGGACAGGGGAGGTCCGGGGCCAACGTCCTGACTTTC
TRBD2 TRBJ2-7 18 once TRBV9 CASSVGSRTSGRDDEQYF TGTGCCAGCAGCGTAGGTTCTCGGACTAGCGGGAGGGATGACGAGCAGTACTTC
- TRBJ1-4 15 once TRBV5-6 CASSLVGETAEKLFF TGTGCCAGCAGCTTGGTAGGGGAAACGGCGGAAAAACTGTTTTTT
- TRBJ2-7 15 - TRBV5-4 CASSQTGLDYYEQYF TGTGCCAGCAGCCAGACAGGGTTGGACTATTACGAGCAGTACTTC
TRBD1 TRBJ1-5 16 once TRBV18 CASSLTLGQVNQPQHF TGTGCCAGCTCACTAACGCTGGGACAGGTCAATCAGCCCCAGCATTTT
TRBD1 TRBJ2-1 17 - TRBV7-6 CASSLSSGGRGLNEQFF TGTGCCAGCAGCTTATCGTCAGGGGGCCGAGGACTCAATGAGCAGTTCTTC
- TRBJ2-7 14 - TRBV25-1 CASSGSGEIPEQYF TGTGCCAGCAGTGGATCGGGGGAGATACCCGAGCAGTACTTC
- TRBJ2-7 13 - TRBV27 CASRRGVYDEQYF TGTGCCAGCAGGCGAGGGGTTTATGACGAGCAGTACTTC
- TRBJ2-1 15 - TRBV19 CASSITGHGTNEQFF TGTGCCAGTAGTATCACCGGACACGGGACTAATGAGCAGTTCTTC
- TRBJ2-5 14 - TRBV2 CASSETRSQETQYF TGTGCCAGCAGTGAAACAAGGTCCCAAGAGACCCAGTACTTC
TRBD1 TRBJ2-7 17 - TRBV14 CASSQRLGTDFSYEQYF TGTGCCAGCAGCCAACGCTTAGGGACAGACTTCTCCTACGAGCAGTACTTC
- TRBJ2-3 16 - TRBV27 CASSFGWTPSTDTQYF TGTGCCAGCAGTTTCGGCTGGACCCCCAGCACAGATACGCAGTATTTT
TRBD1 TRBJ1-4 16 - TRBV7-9 CASSSVDRVKDEKLFF TGTGCCAGCAGCTCGGTAGACAGGGTAAAGGATGAAAAACTGTTTTTT
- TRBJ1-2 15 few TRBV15 CATSRDGGRSYGYTF TGTGCCACCAGCAGAGATGGCGGCCGCAGCTATGGCTACACCTTC